Listed below are T cell receptor beta chains from one sample, sequenced in a study of shared clonotypes between healthy human individuals. Repertoires were generated with immunoSEQ multiplex PCR, while TCRdb's copy carries only in-frame clones and drops some. The sample has roughly 2,000,000 clones, 85% to 95% seen once. The sequencing sample was made of naive CD8+ T cells sorted from blood. These TCRs come from a man aged 18 to 29 in good health. CDR3s include the opening cysteine and the closing phenylalanine or tryptophan. The D gene is left open where the match is weak.

TRBJ2-1 | TRBV4-1 | - | CASSPGPGPLYNEQFF | TGCGCCAGCAGCCCCGGCCCCGGACCCCTTTACAATGAGCAGTTCTTC
TRBJ1-4 | TRBV5-5 | TRBD1 | CASSGTGTGDEKLFF | TGTGCCAGCAGCGGGACCGGGACAGGGGATGAAAAACTGTTTTTT
TRBJ1-6 | TRBV5-4 | - | CASREGTPEFIGPLHF | TGTGCCAGCAGGGAGGGCACACCCGAATTTATTGGACCCCTCCACTTT
TRBJ2-1 | TRBV10-1 | TRBD2 | CASSEAGGWNEQFF | TGCGCCAGCAGTGAGGCGGGGGGGTGGAATGAGCAGTTCTTC
TRBJ2-2 | TRBV5-4 | - | CASSSPGLNTGELFF | TGTGCCAGCAGTTCGCCGGGACTGAACACCGGGGAGCTGTTTTTT
TRBJ2-3 | TRBV2 | TRBD2 | CASSGLAGGRDTQYF | TGTGCCAGCAGTGGACTAGCGGGAGGGCGAGATACGCAGTATTTT
TRBJ2-7 | TRBV11-2 | - | CASSPIPSPYYEQYF | TGTGCCAGCAGCCCAATCCCTTCCCCCTACTACGAGCAGTACTTC
TRBJ1-2 | TRBV10-2 | TRBD1 | CASSWDRGLPGYTF | TGCGCCAGCAGCTGGGACAGGGGGCTCCCTGGCTACACCTTC
TRBJ1-1 | TRBV15 | - | CATSSPDYTEAFF | TGTGCCACCAGCAGCCCAGATTACACTGAAGCTTTCTTT
TRBJ1-6 | TRBV6-6 | TRBD1 | CASTGTGSSYNSPLHF | TGTGCCAGCACCGGGACAGGGAGCTCCTATAATTCACCCCTCCACTTT
TRBJ2-7 | TRBV6-1 | TRBD2 | CASKLAGDYEQYF | TGTGCCAGCAAATTAGCGGGGGACTACGAGCAGTACTTC
TRBJ2-2 | TRBV30 | TRBD1 | CAWSPGTAANTGELFF | TGTGCCTGGAGTCCGGGGACAGCCGCGAACACCGGGGAGCTGTTTTTT